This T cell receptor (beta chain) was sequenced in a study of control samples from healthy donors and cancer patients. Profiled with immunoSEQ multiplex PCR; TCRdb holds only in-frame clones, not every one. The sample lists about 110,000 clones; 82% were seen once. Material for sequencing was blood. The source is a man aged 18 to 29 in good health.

The CDR3 DNA is TGTGCCAGCCGGACAGGGGCTAACTACGAGCAGTACGTC. Protein product: CASRTGANYEQYV. V gene TRBV6-6 combines with J gene TRBJ2-7; 9 nucleotides match TRBD1. CDR3 length equals 13 residues. The ends lost 8 bases at V and 3 bases at J; junction bases unmatched: 5. Per germline, CDR1 MNHNY and CDR2 SVGAGI (reference sequence).